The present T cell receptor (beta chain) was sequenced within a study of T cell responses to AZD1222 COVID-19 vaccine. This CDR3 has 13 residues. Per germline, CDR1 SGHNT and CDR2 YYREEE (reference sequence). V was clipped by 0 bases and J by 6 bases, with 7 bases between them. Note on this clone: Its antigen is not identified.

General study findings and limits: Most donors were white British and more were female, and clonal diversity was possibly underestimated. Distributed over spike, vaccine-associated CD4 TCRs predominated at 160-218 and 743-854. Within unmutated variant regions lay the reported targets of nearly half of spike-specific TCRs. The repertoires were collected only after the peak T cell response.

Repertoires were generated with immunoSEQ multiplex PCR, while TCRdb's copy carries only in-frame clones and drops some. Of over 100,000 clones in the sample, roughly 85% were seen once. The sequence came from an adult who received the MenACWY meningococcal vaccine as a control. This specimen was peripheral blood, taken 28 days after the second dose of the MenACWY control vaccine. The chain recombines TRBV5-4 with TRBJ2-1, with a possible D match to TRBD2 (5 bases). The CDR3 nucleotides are TGTGCCAGCAGCTTGGGAGGGATCAATGAGCAGTTCTTC. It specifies CASSLGGINEQFF.